The present entry profiles one T cell receptor beta chain with its context. What it recognizes is unknown. This sample is part of a study of T cells in narcolepsy. Study background: Healthy controls were enrolled alongside patients with narcolepsy type 1 or type 2.

Trimming took 5 bases from V and 4 from J, leaving 14 bases between them. CDR3 length: 13 amino acids. Looked up from germline, CDR1 is SQVTM and CDR2 is ANQGSEA. Study-level points and caveats: In some patient and control memory CD4+ samples, autoreactive clones were absent. Healthy controls reportedly lacked the autoreactive clonotypes serially found in patients' blood. Autoreactive HCRT-specific and TRIB2-specific clonotypes were marked in same-patient CSF-versus-blood CD4+ comparisons.

Using immunoSEQ multiplex PCR, the repertoire was profiled, and TCRdb retains in-frame clones only, with some absent. The sample consists of 30,000 or so clones, 75% to 85% of them appearing once. Source material: CD45RA- memory CD4+ T cells from PBMCs. The chain links TRBV29-1 to TRBJ1-1, with D perhaps TRBD1 (6 bases). This sequence was found in a human donor with narcolepsy. The CDR3 nucleotides read TGCAGCGTTCGCGGGGGGCAGGCCACTGAAGCTTTCTTT. As protein: CSVRGGQATEAFF. The full variable domain, rest sourced from reference TRBV29-1 and TRBJ1-1, is SAVISQKPSRDICQRGTSLTIQCQVDSQVTMMFWYRQQPGQSLTLIATANQGSEATYESGFVIDKFPISRPNLTFSTLTVSNMSPEDSSIYLCSVRGGQATEAFFGQGTRLTVV.